A single sample is the source of the 4 T cell receptor beta chains below, sequenced in a study of T cells in women clearing cervical HPV infection. Sequencing used immunoSEQ multiplex PCR; TCRdb keeps in-frame clones, though not all of them. The specimen's table records fewer than 35,000 clones. Input material: blood buffy coat. These receptor sequences come from a woman aged 18 to 75 with a cervical HPV16 infection that either progressed to CIN3+ or cleared (not recorded which).

Comment on this clone: The CDR3 end is not reached by the read, which stops 3 residues before it; the germline J gene fills it in. This chain links TRBV20-1 with TRBJ2-1, with 7 positions matching TRBD1. This CDR3 spans 16 amino acids. The germline V gene has CDR1 DFQATT and CDR2 SNEGSKA (reference sequence). V lost 3 bases, J lost 4 bases, and 12 bases stayed unmatched. Incomplete CDR3 DNA: TGCAGTGCTAGCCTTACCTTAGGGGGCTTATACAATGAG. Protein sequence: CSASLTLGGLYNE. The whole CDR3 sequence reads CSASLTLGGLYNEQFF.

The CDR3 loop is CASSLTNNRVAQYF. The CDR3 bases that were read are TGTGCCAGCAGTTTAACAAATAACAGGGTGGCG. The chain has TRBV27 and TRBJ2-3; possibly TRBD1 for D (6 bases). Read coverage stops 3 residues before the CDR3 terminus; the germline J gene supplies the remainder. The CDR3 loop spans 14 amino acids. Looked up from germline, CDR1 is MNHEY and CDR2 is SMNVEV (reference sequence).

In regard to this clone: The read ends 3 residues shy of where the CDR3 ends; the end is completed using the germline J gene. This chain joins TRBV2 and TRBJ2-2, with 10 positions matching TRBD1. CDR3 length equals 15 residues. Germline lookup yields CDR1 SNHLY and CDR2 FYNNEI. J lost 1 base, V lost 7 bases, and 3 bases had no gene match. CDR3 amino acids: CASTGTGVNTGELFF. The part of the CDR3 DNA that was read is TGTGCCAGCACTGGGACAGGGGTGAACACCGGGGAG.

Regarding this clone: Read coverage stops 3 residues before the CDR3 terminus; the germline J gene supplies the remainder. The gene calls are TRBV19 and TRBJ2-5; 8 bases align to TRBD1. The CDR3 contains 15 residues. The ends lost 6 bases at V and 5 bases at J; junction bases unmatched: 11. Germline V gene data show CDR1 as LNHDA and CDR2 as SQIVND (reference sequence). The chain's CDR3 is CASRANPDREETQYF. The part of the CDR3 DNA that was read is TGTGCCAGTAGAGCCAACCCGGACAGGGAGGAGACC.